Listed below are T cell receptor beta chains from one sample, sequenced in a study of OX40 agonist ivuxolimab in advanced cancers. Sequencing used immunoSEQ multiplex PCR; TCRdb keeps in-frame clones, though not all of them. The sample gives 90,000 to 100,000 clones, about nine tenths of which show up once; 0.75% to 0.95% is in the top ten. This specimen consisted of CD4+ or CD8+ T cells sorted from blood, obtained in a trial of the OX40 agonist ivuxolimab. The source of these receptors is an adult with an advanced solid tumor such as melanoma, head and neck, liver or kidney cancer. Each CDR3 is given with its conserved first and last residue. A D gene is named only where the DNA matches it firmly. Some rows have no size entry. The others give once, few or many, or a class for an expanded clone.

CASSLGGQSYGYTF	TGTGCCAGCAGTTTGGGCGGACAGAGCTATGGCTACACCTTC	TRBV28	14	.	.	TRBJ1-2
CASSYSQGANYGYTF	TGTGCCAGCAGTTACTCACAGGGAGCTAACTATGGCTACACCTTC	TRBV6-5	15	.	.	TRBJ1-2
CASSAGGGGAGGYTF	TGTGCCAGCAGCGCAGGAGGTGGCGGGGCAGGTGGCTACACCTTC	TRBV9	15	once	.	TRBJ1-2
CASIADTAGRELFF	TGCGCCAGCATCGCGGACACGGCTGGACGGGAGCTGTTTTTT	TRBV5-1	14	.	.	TRBJ2-2
CASSLRGPGDTQYF	TGTGCCAGCAGCCTCCGGGGACCTGGAGATACGCAGTATTTT	TRBV5-6	14	.	.	TRBJ2-3
CASSGGFLAGGSGTGELFF	TGTGCCAGCAGTGGAGGCTTCCTAGCGGGAGGGAGCGGGACCGGGGAGCTGTTTTTT	TRBV2	19	.	TRBD2	TRBJ2-2
CAWRNGGEQFF	TGTGCCTGGAGGAATGGGGGTGAGCAGTTCTTC	TRBV30	11	.	.	TRBJ2-1
CASSPTYPGPRTIYF	TGCGCCAGCAGCCCGACTTACCCTGGTCCCCGCACCATATATTTT	TRBV5-1	15	once	.	TRBJ1-3
CASNRGESTEAFF	TGTGCCAGCAACCGAGGGGAGAGCACTGAAGCTTTCTTT	TRBV2	13	.	.	TRBJ1-1
CASSQGGLATGANVLTF	TGCGCCAGCAGCCAAGGGGGACTAGCGACTGGGGCCAACGTCCTGACTTTC	TRBV4-3	17	.	TRBD2	TRBJ2-6
CASSLPYDNTGELFF	TGTGCCAGCAGCTTACCGTATGACAACACCGGGGAGCTGTTTTTT	TRBV11-2	15	.	.	TRBJ2-2
CASSIPQGAKRGYTF	TGTGCCAGTAGTATCCCACAGGGGGCGAAAAGAGGCTACACCTTC	TRBV19	15	.	TRBD1	TRBJ1-2
CASSKTPQGSGANVLTF	TGTGCCAGTAGTAAGACCCCTCAGGGGTCTGGGGCCAACGTCCTGACTTTC	TRBV19	17	few	.	TRBJ2-6
CASSLGRYNEQFF	TGTGCCAGCAGCTTAGGAAGGTACAATGAGCAGTTCTTC	TRBV11-2	13	.	.	TRBJ2-1
CASTVAGRYTGELFF	TGTGCCAGCACCGTCGCTGGTCGGTACACCGGGGAGCTGTTTTTT	TRBV7-2	15	.	.	TRBJ2-2
CASGWETGELFF	TGTGCTAGTGGTTGGGAGACCGGGGAGCTGTTTTTT	TRBV12-5	12	.	.	TRBJ2-2
CASSPQQGWNTEAFF	TGTGCCAGTAGTCCTCAACAGGGATGGAACACTGAAGCTTTCTTT	TRBV19	15	.	.	TRBJ1-1
CASSLYSGANVLTF	TGCGCCAGCAGCTTATACTCTGGGGCCAACGTCCTGACTTTC	TRBV5-1	14	.	.	TRBJ2-6
CASSSAYSETQYF	TGTGCCAGCAGCTCGGCCTATTCGGAGACCCAGTACTTC	TRBV28	13	.	.	TRBJ2-5
CASSWGNPNEKLFF	TGTGCCAGCAGCTGGGGGAACCCTAATGAAAAACTGTTTTTT	TRBV4-2	14	.	.	TRBJ1-4
CASSFMREGQNEQFF	TGTGCCAGCAGCTTTATGAGGGAGGGCCAAAATGAGCAGTTCTTC	TRBV7-9	15	.	TRBD2	TRBJ2-1
CASSRGDRDYGYTF	TGTGCCAGCTCACGTGGGGACAGGGACTATGGCTACACCTTC	TRBV18	14	.	TRBD1	TRBJ1-2
CASSRTGTGNYGYTF	TGTGCCAGCAGCCGAACCGGGACAGGGAACTATGGCTACACCTTC	TRBV4-2	15	.	TRBD1	TRBJ1-2
CATVKEGNSPLHF	TGTGCCACCGTAAAGGAGGGCAATTCACCCCTCCACTTT	TRBV10-3	13	.	.	TRBJ1-6
CASSMGRGLEQFF	TGTGCCAGTAGTATGGGCAGGGGACTTGAGCAGTTCTTC	TRBV19	13	.	.	TRBJ2-1
CASSQASTVAGANEQFF	TGTGCCAGCAGCCAAGCTAGTACGGTAGCGGGAGCGAATGAGCAGTTCTTC	TRBV4-2	17	once	TRBD2	TRBJ2-1
CASSQTGEDQPQHF	TGTGCCAGCAGCCAGACAGGGGAAGATCAGCCCCAGCATTTT	TRBV5-5	14	.	TRBD1	TRBJ1-5
CASSLSYRNDGTDTQYF	TGTGCCAGCAGCTTAAGCTACAGAAACGATGGGACAGATACGCAGTATTTT	TRBV7-2	17	.	.	TRBJ2-3
CASSTIGTGQDTQYF	TGTGCCAGTAGTACAATCGGGACAGGGCAAGATACGCAGTATTTT	TRBV19	15	.	TRBD1	TRBJ2-3
CASSQDAGRYNSPLHF	TGCGCCAGCAGCCAAGACGCAGGACGCTATAATTCACCCCTCCACTTT	TRBV4-1	16	.	.	TRBJ1-6
CASSLGQTNTEAFF	TGTGCCAGCAGCTTGGGACAGACGAACACTGAAGCTTTCTTT	TRBV5-4	14	.	.	TRBJ1-1
CASSIVTGGLGEQFF	TGTGCCAGTAGTATAGTAACAGGGGGTCTGGGTGAGCAGTTCTTC	TRBV19	15	.	TRBD1	TRBJ2-1
CASSSELSQPQHF	TGTGCCAGCAGTTCCGAGTTAAGTCAGCCCCAGCATTTT	TRBV6-5	13	.	.	TRBJ1-5
CASSRTGEQFF	TGTGCCAGCAGCCGTACAGGAGAGCAGTTCTTC	TRBV5-6	11	.	.	TRBJ2-1
CASSESHLGQGEGGYTF	TGTGCCAGCAGTGAATCCCACCTCGGACAGGGCGAAGGAGGCTACACCTTC	TRBV25-1	17	.	TRBD1	TRBJ1-2
CASAGQALYGYTF	TGCGCCAGCGCGGGACAGGCGCTCTATGGCTACACCTTC	TRBV10-2	13	.	TRBD1	TRBJ1-2
CASSYQQGSGELFF	TGCGCCAGCAGCTACCAACAGGGATCCGGGGAGCTGTTTTTT	TRBV5-1	14	.	.	TRBJ2-2
CASSLGFQPQHF	TGTGCCAGCAGTTTGGGGTTCCAGCCCCAGCATTTT	TRBV28	12	.	.	TRBJ1-5
CASSQDLVSGTEAFF	TGCGCCAGCAGCCAAGATTTAGTAAGCGGGACTGAAGCTTTCTTT	TRBV4-3	15	.	.	TRBJ1-1
CASSHLDRGRETQYF	TGCGCCAGCAGCCACCTGGACAGGGGGCGAGAGACCCAGTACTTC	TRBV4-1	15	.	TRBD1	TRBJ2-5
CASSLGLAQEETQYF	TGTGCTAGCAGCTTAGGACTAGCACAGGAGGAGACCCAGTACTTC	TRBV7-7	15	.	TRBD2	TRBJ2-5
CASSDLGALGGYTF	TGTGCCAGCAGCGACTTGGGGGCCCTCGGTGGCTACACCTTC	TRBV28	14	.	.	TRBJ1-2
CASSLGLAGGGQFF	TGTGCCAGCAGTTTAGGACTAGCGGGAGGCGGGCAGTTCTTC	TRBV7-8	14	.	TRBD2	TRBJ2-1
CASSLEDRGTEAFF	TGTGCCAGCAGCTTAGAGGACAGGGGGACTGAAGCTTTCTTT	TRBV7-9	14	.	TRBD1	TRBJ1-1